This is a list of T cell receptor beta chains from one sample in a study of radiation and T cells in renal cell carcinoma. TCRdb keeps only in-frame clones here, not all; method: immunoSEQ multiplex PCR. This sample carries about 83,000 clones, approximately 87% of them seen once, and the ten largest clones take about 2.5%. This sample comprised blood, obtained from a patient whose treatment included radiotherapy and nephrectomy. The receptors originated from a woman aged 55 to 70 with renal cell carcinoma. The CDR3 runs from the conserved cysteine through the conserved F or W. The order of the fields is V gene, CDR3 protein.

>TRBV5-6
CASSSGFGGYTF
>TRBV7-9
CASSWTGSDGYTF
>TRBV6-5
CASSYAGQGLYEQYF
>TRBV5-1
CASSPDRGSQPQHF
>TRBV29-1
CSVEVRGLGYGYTF
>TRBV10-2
CASSARTSGDSGANVLTF
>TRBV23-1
CASSSGQGLYEQYF
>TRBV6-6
CASSYSTSGSYEQYF
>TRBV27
CASSSIPGPDTQYF
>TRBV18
CASSPRQTVSGANVLTF
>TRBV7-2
CASSPSTETQHF
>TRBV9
CASSVGRSGGELFF
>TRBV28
CASRPLGQGVQPQHF
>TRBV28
CASSSTGQGHYGYTF
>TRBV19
CASTRRDGTDYTF
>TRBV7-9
CASSPEGTSGSTDTQYF
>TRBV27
CASSLSRGSGRNREQFF